This TCR beta chain appears in the sequencing data of a study of cytomegalovirus exposure and HLA in healthy donors. 13 Jbeta primers and 60 Vbeta primers were used for the PCR. The assay was immunoSEQ multiplex PCR, and TCRdb's table has in-frame clones only and misses some. Among about 110,000 clones listed, roughly four fifths were seen once. This clone has only one observation. CDR1 and CDR2 (germline): LGHNA, YNFKEQ. This CDR3 spans 14 amino acids. The V gene end was trimmed by 1 base and the J gene end by 6 bases; junction bases not matched to a gene: 3. The chain uses TRBV4-2 and TRBJ2-3, with 8 bases identical to TRBD2. The TCR sequence derives from a man aged 50 to 60 in good health and CMV-seronegative. Material: PBMCs. CDR3 nucleotides: TGTGCCAGCAGCCAAGCGACTAGCGATGATACGCAGTATTTT. Translating it yields CASSQATSDDTQYF.